A selection of T cell receptor beta chains follows, all from one sample in a study of cytomegalovirus exposure and HLA in healthy donors. Repertoires were generated with immunoSEQ multiplex PCR, while TCRdb's copy carries only in-frame clones and drops some. The sample has 100,000 to 150,000 clones, around three quarters seen once. The material sequenced was PBMCs. These receptors all come from a man aged 25 to 40 in good health and CMV-seropositive. Each CDR3 is given with its conserved first and last residue.

TRBJ2-1,TRBV11-2,CASSPYGGVDEQFF
TRBJ1-3,TRBV6-5,CASFPRDRVNTIYF
TRBJ2-2,TRBV27,CASTPRGTGELFF
TRBJ2-7,TRBV10-3,CAISAQLEAEQYF
TRBJ1-5,TRBV18,CASSRTAISDQPQHF
TRBJ2-3,TRBV19,CASSILAVSGDTQYF
TRBJ1-1,TRBV10-3,CAISDPHSGTGNTEAFF
TRBJ2-3,TRBV6-5,CASSYKRGGQDTQYF
TRBJ1-1,TRBV6-5,CASSILRGTEAFF
TRBJ1-4,TRBV14,CASSPQGGGEKLFF
TRBJ2-4,TRBV11-2,CASSYGTSRNIQYF
TRBJ1-3,TRBV28,CASRGDWDTIYF
TRBJ2-7,TRBV2,CASRVDRTAYEQYF